The next 11 T cell receptor beta chains were all read from a single sample in a study of monozygotic twins with inflammatory bowel disease. TCRdb derives one entry per CDR3 protein from the 5' RACE reads, leaving out DNA. The table gives just over 300,000 distinct CDR3 sequences; the top ten clones make up 5.5% to 6.5% of it. The specimen sequenced was blood. All receptors come from a human donor with ulcerative colitis or Crohn's disease, or a healthy co-twin of an affected twin (not recorded which).

The chain has TRBV29-1 and TRBJ1-4; TCRdb gives TRBD1 as the D gene, but with no DNA this cannot be confirmed. The CDR3 length is 11 residues. Germline V gives CDR1 SQVTM, CDR2 ANQGSEA. CDR3 region: CSTERGGKLFF.

The J gene is TRBJ2-1, the V gene TRBV7-3. The CDR3 consists of 14 residues. Germline CDR1 is SGHTA and CDR2 is FQGTGA. The CDR3 loop is CASSLGWGYNEQFF. Looking up the rest from reference TRBV7-3 and TRBJ2-1 gives the full variable domain: GAGVSQTPSNKVTEKGKYVELRCDPISGHTALYWYRQSLGQGPEFLIYFQGTGAADDSGLPNDRFFAVRPEGSVSTLKIQRTERGDSAVYLCASSLGWGYNEQFFGPGTRLTVL.

The J gene is TRBJ2-3, the V gene TRBV7-9. Germline CDR1 is SEHNR and CDR2 is FQNEAQ (reference sequence). The CDR3 spans 13 residues. This chain's CDR3 is CASSSRHTDTQYF.

The genes are TRBV6-5 and TRBJ1-5; absent DNA, TCRdb's TRBD1 call cannot be checked. The V gene's germline CDR1 is MNHEY and CDR2 SVGAGI. The CDR3 extends over 14 amino acids. CDR3 loop: CASSSGGFYQPQHF.

The V and J genes are TRBV20-1 and TRBJ2-2. This CDR3 contains 13 residues. Germline V gives CDR1 DFQATT, CDR2 SNEGSKA (reference sequence). This CDR3 reads CSAGGGSTGELFF.

The J gene is TRBJ1-5, the V gene TRBV28. The germline CDR1 and CDR2 sequences are MDHEN and SYDVKM. The CDR3 is made up of 14 amino acids. The CDR3 sequence: CASSLRSRNQPQHF.

The chain uses TRBV20-1 and TRBJ2-7. In germline, CDR1 is DFQATT, CDR2 SNEGSKA (reference sequence). The CDR3 runs 14 residues. The CDR3 sequence is CSAPWTVRSYEQYF.

This chain joins TRBV20-1 and TRBJ1-6; TCRdb's D call of TRBD1 is untestable without DNA. Germline V CDR1 and CDR2: DFQATT, SNEGSKA (reference sequence). This CDR3 is 16 amino acids long. The CDR3 spells CSAPRDRDSYNSPLHF.

The gene calls are TRBV6-5 and TRBJ1-6. The germline gives CDR1 MNHEY, CDR2 SVGAGI. CDR3 size: 17 residues. The CDR3 loop is CASSYRKDSSYNSPLHF.

The chain's CDR3 is CASSQNTNTGELFF. The chain links TRBV19 to TRBJ2-2. CDR3 length equals 14 residues. CDR1 is LNHDA and CDR2 is SQIVND in the germline V gene (reference sequence).

The chain joins TRBV23-1 to TRBJ2-7; the D gene TCRdb calls, TRBD1, cannot be checked with no DNA. TRBV23-1 falls under the ORF class, with uncertain function. The CDR3 runs 19 residues. The CDR3 sequence is CASSQGTVGHRHPVGEQYF.